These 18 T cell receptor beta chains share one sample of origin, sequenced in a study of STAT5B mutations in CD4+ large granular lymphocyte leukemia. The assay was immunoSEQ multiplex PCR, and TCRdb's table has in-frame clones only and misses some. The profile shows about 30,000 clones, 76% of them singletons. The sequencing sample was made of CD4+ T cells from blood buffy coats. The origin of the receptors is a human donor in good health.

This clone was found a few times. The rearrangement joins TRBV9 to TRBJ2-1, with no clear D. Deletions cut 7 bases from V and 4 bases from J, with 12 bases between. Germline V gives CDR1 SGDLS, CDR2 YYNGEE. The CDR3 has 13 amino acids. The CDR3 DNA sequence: TGTGCCAGCGCGACCGATCTATACAATGAGCAGTTCTTC. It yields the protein CASATDLYNEQFF.

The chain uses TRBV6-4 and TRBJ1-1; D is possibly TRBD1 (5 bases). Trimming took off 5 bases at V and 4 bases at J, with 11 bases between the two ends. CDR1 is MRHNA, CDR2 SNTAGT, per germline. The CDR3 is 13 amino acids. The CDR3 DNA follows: TGTGCCAGCAGTCGGGCCCAGGGCACTGAAGCTTTCTTT. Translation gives CASSRAQGTEAFF.

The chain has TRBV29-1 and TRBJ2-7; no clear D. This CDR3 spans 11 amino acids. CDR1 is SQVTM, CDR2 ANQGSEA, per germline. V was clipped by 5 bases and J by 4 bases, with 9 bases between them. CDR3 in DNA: TGCAGCGTTATTTCCGGATACGAGCAGTACTTC. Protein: CSVISGYEQYF.

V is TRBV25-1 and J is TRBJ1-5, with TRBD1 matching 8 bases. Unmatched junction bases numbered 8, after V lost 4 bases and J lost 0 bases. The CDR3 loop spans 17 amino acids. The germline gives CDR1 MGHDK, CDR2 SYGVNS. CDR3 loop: CASSAATGAYSNQPQHF. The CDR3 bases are TGTGCCAGCAGTGCCGCGACAGGGGCCTATAGCAATCAGCCCCAGCATTTT.

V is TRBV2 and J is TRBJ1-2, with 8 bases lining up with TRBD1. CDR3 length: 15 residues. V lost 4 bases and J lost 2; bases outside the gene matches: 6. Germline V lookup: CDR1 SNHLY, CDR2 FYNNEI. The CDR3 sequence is CASSGQGRENYGYTF. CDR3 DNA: TGTGCCAGCAGTGGACAGGGGAGGGAGAACTATGGCTACACCTTC. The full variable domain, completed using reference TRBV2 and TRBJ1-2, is EPEVTQTPSHQVTQMGQEVILRCVPISNHLYFYWYRQILGQKVEFLVSFYNNEISEKSEIFDDQFSVERPDGSNFTLKIRSTKLEDSAMYFCASSGQGRENYGYTFGSGTRLTVV.

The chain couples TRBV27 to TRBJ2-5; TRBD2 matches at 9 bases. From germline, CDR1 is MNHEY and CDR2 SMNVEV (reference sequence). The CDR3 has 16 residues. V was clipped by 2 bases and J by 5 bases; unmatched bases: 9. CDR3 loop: CASSLNSGGPRETQYF. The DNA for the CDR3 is TGTGCCAGCAGTTTAAACAGCGGGGGGCCGCGGGAGACCCAGTACTTC.

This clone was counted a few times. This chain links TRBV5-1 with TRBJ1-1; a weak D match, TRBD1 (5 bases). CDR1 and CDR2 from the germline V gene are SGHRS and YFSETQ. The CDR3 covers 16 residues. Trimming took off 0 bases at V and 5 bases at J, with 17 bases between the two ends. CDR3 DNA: TGCGCCAGCAGCTTGGTAGGGGACTCCCGTGGGACTGAAGCTTTCTTT. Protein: CASSLVGDSRGTEAFF.

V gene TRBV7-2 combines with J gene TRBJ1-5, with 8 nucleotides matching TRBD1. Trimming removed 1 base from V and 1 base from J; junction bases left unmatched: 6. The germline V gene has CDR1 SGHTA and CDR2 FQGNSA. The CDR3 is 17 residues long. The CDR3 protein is CASSLGGTGGSNQPQHF. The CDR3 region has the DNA TGTGCCAGCAGCTTAGGAGGTACAGGGGGGAGCAATCAGCCCCAGCATTTT.

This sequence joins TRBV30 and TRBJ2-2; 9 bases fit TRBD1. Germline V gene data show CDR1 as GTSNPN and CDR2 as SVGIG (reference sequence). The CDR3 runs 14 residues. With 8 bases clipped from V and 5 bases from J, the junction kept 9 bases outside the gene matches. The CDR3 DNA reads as TGTGCCAATAAGGGGACAGGGTATACCGGGGAGCTGTTTTTT. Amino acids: CANKGTGYTGELFF.

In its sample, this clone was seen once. CDR3 region: CASSKRQGAEKLFF. Written as DNA, the CDR3 is TGTGCCAGCAGTAAGCGACAGGGTGCGGAAAAACTGTTTTTT. The genes are TRBV6-5 and TRBJ1-4; 7 bases are a match to TRBD1. This CDR3 region has 14 residues. After removal of 5 bases from V and 8 bases from J, the junction contained 8 bases not matched to a gene. In germline, CDR1 is MNHEY, CDR2 SVGAGI.

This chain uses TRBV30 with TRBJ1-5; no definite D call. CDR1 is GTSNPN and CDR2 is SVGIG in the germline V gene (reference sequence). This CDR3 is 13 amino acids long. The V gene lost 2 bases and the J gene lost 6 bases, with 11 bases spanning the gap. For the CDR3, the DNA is TGTGCCTGGAGTCTAGCGGAGATTCAGCCCCAGCATTTT. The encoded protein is CAWSLAEIQPQHF.

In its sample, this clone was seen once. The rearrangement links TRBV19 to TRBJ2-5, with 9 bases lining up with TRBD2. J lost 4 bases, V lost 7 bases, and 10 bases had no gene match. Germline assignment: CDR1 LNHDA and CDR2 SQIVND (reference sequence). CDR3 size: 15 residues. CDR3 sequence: CASKDSGRSGETQYF. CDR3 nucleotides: TGTGCCAGTAAGGATAGCGGGAGATCCGGAGAGACCCAGTACTTC.

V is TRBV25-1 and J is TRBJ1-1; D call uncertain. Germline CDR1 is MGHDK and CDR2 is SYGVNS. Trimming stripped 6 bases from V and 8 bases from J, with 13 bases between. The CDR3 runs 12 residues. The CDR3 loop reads CASRLLFGEAFF. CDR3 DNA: TGTGCCAGCAGACTCCTATTTGGGGAAGCTTTCTTT. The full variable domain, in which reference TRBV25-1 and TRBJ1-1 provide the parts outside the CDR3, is EADIYQTPRYLVIGTGKKITLECSQTMGHDKMYWYQQDPGMELHLIHYSYGVNSTEKGDLSSESTVSRIRTEHFPLTLESARPSHTSQYLCASRLLFGEAFFGQGTRLTVV.

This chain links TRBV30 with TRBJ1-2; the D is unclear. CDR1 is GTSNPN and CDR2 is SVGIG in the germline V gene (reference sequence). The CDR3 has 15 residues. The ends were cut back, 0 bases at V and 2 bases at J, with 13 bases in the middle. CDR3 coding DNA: TGTGCCTGGAGTGTAGGGCAGGTCTCCAACTATGGCTACACCTTC. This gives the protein CAWSVGQVSNYGYTF.

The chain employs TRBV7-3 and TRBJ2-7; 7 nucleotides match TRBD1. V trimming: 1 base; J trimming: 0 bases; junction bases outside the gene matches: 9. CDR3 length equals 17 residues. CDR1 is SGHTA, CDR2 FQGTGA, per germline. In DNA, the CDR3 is TGTGCCAGCAGCTTAAGAGGGGGACAGCCAAGCTCCTACGAGCAGTACTTC. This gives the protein CASSLRGGQPSSYEQYF.

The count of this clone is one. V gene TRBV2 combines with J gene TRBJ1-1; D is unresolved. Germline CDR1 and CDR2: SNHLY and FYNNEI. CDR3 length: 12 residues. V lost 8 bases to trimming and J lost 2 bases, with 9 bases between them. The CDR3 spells CASYTINTEAFF. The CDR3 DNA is TGTGCCAGCTATACGATTAACACTGAAGCTTTCTTT.

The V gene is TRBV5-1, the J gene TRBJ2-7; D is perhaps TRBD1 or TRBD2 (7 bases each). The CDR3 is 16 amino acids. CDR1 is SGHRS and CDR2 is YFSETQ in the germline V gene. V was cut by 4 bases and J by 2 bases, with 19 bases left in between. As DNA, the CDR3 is TGCGCCAGCAGCAGATCAGGGGGGGCACTTCCCTACGAGCAGTACTTC. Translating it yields CASSRSGGALPYEQYF.

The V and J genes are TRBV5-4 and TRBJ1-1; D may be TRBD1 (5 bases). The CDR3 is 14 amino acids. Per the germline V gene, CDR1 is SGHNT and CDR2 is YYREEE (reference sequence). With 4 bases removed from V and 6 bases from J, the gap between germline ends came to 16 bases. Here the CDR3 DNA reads TGTGCCAGCAGCCCGATGCCCCAGGGTTCTGAAGCTTTCTTT. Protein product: CASSPMPQGSEAFF.